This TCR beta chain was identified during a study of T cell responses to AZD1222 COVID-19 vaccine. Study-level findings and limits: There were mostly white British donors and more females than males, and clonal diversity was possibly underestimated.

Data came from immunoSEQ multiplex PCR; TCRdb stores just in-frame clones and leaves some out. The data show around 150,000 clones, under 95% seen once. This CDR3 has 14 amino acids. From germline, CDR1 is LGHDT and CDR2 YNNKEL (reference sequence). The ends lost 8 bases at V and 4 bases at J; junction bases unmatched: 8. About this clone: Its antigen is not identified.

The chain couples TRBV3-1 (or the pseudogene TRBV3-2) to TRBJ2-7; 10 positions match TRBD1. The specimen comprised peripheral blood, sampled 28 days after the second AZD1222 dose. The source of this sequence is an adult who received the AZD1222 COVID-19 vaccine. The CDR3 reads CASGRQGAWYEQYF. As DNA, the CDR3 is TGTGCCAGCGGCAGACAGGGGGCTTGGTACGAGCAGTACTTC.